These 14 T cell receptor beta chains originate from one sample sequenced in a study of CD8+CD57+ T cells in acquired aplastic anemia. Genomic DNA constituted the template upon which TCR beta VDJ and CDR3 profiling was performed. TCRdb re-derived calls from the reads in MiXCR, one entry per CDR3 protein. The profile shows about 400,000 distinct CDR3 sequences, 55% to 75% of them singletons. Sample: sorted CD4+, CD8+, or CD8+CD57+ T cells (not recorded which) from PBMCs. The receptor set was obtained from a human donor in good health, serving as a control.

CDR3 amino acids: CASSTGRSGNTTYF. DNA for the CDR3: TGTGCCAGCAGCACGGGTAGATCGGGGAACACCACTTATTTT. The chain has TRBV7-3 and TRBJ1-3, with D unclear. The CDR3 consists of 14 residues. Between the trimmed V and J ends, which lost 5 bases and 16 bases, there was a span of 24 bases. Germline loops: CDR1 SGHTA, CDR2 FQGTGA.

This CDR3 reads CSVPDRGRDYGYTF. The CDR3, as DNA: TGCAGCGTGCCCGACAGGGGGCGAGACTATGGCTACACCTTC. This chain links TRBV29-1 with TRBJ1-2; 10 bases agree with TRBD1. The CDR3 has 14 residues. Trimming removed 6 bases from V and 3 bases from J; junction bases left unmatched: 7. Germline V gene lookup returns CDR1 SQVTM and CDR2 ANQGSEA.

This clonotype was seen just once. This chain connects TRBV20-1 to TRBJ2-7, with D possibly being TRBD1 or TRBD2 (6 bases each). The CDR3 runs 11 residues. Germline V gene lookup returns CDR1 DFQATT and CDR2 SNEGSKA (reference sequence). The CDR3 sequence: CSAGVPRGHYF. CDR3 coding DNA: TGCAGCGCCGGGGTTCCTCGGGGGCACTACTTC.

The DNA of the CDR3 is TGTGCCAGCAGATATAGCGAGAGCACAGATACTGGGTACACCTTC. Protein sequence: CASRYSESTDTGYTF. The rearrangement joins TRBV9 to TRBJ1-2; D is ambiguous. The V gene lost 5 bases and the J gene lost 11 bases, with 25 bases spanning the gap. In germline, CDR1 is SGDLS, CDR2 YYNGEE. The CDR3 contains 15 residues.

The CDR3 here is CASADVLTF. In DNA form, the CDR3 reads TGTGCCAGCGCCGACGTCCTGACTTTC. The chain combines TRBV6-4 with TRBJ2-6; D unclear. The CDR3 totals 9 residues. Trimming cost V 8 bases and J 11 bases, with 4 bases left between them. The germline gives CDR1 MRHNA, CDR2 SNTAGT.

This clonotype has a count of ten or more. The rearrangement uses TRBV7-3 and TRBJ2-1, with D perhaps TRBD1 (6 bases). Germline CDR1 reads SGHTA; CDR2 reads FQGTGA. V was trimmed by 10 bases and J by 8 bases, leaving 18 bases between them. CDR3 size: 13 residues. The CDR3 nucleotides read TGTGCCACGGCGTTTGCTGGGGGCGATGAGCAGTTCTTC. Translating gives CATAFAGGDEQFF.

Comment on this clonotype: Since no conserved phenylalanine or tryptophan closes the CDR3, a read error is the likely cause. The limits of the CDR3 on the DNA are not certain, so only TCRdb's listed CDR3 is given. This chain links TRBV15 with TRBJ1-2; the table's D call of TRBD1 was not tested on the DNA. CDR1 and CDR2 (germline): LNHNV, YYDKDF (reference sequence). The CDR3 length is 12 residues, termini included. CDR3 sequence: CASSRDRDGRAL.

This clonotype was observed many times. The chain couples TRBV7-2 to TRBJ1-1; D possibly corresponds to TRBD1 (6 bases). CDR3 size: 14 residues. Germline CDR1 is SGHTA and CDR2 is FQGNSA. V was cut by 5 bases and J by 3 bases, with 13 bases left in between. The CDR3 DNA is TGTGCCAGCAGCCCGAACCGACAGGACACTGAAGCTTTCTTT. Protein: CASSPNRQDTEAFF.

The CDR3 reads CASSLDSMSSGNTIYF. DNA for the CDR3: TGTGCCAGCAGTCTGGACAGCATGAGCTCTGGAAACACCATATATTTT. The chain uses TRBV25-1 and TRBJ1-3; possibly TRBD1 for D (6 bases). Germline-derived CDR1 and CDR2 are MGHDK and SYGVNS. The ends were cut back, 5 bases at V and 0 bases at J, with 14 bases in the middle. This CDR3 region has 16 residues.

The rearrangement joins TRBV5-1 to TRBJ1-1; TRBD1 might be the D (5 bases). The CDR3 length is 12 residues. V lost 4 bases to trimming and J lost 11 bases, with 15 bases between them. Germline CDR1 SGHRS, CDR2 YFSETQ. CDR3 DNA sequence: TGCGCCAGCAGCCAAAATATTGGGGCTGCTTTCTTT. Amino acids: CASSQNIGAAFF.

This clonotype was found many times. The chain has TRBV12-3 or TRBV12-4 and TRBJ2-3, with D unresolved. This CDR3 is 15 amino acids long. V was trimmed by 5 bases and J by 0 bases, leaving 12 bases between them. The CDR3 coding sequence is TGTGCCAGCAGTGACCTAGAATCTAGCACAGATACGCAGTATTTT. Translation: CASSDLESSTDTQYF.

The chain uses TRBV10-3 and TRBJ2-3; D remains ambiguous. Per the germline V gene, CDR1 is ENHRY and CDR2 is SYGVKD. There are 13 residues in the CDR3. V lost 0 bases and J 5 bases, leaving 6 bases between the germline ends. The CDR3 DNA sequence: TGTGCCATCAGTGAGTCTCGAGGAGATACGCAGTATTTT. Its protein product is CAISESRGDTQYF.

Ten or more counts support this clonotype. This chain joins TRBV18 and TRBJ1-1; the D is unclear. CDR3 length equals 15 residues. CDR1 KGHSH and CDR2 LQKENI come from the germline V gene. Trimming removed 1 base at V and 8 bases at J, with 17 bases between. CDR3 coding DNA: TGTGCCAGCTCACCACTCGTACAGACGATAAAAGAAGCTTTCTTT. It is translated as CASSPLVQTIKEAFF. The full variable domain, its missing parts supplied by reference TRBV18 and TRBJ1-1, is NAGVMQNPRHLVRRRGQEARLRCSPMKGHSHVYWYRQLPEEGLKFMVYLQKENIIDESGMPKERFSAEFPKEGPSILRIQQVVRGDSAAYFCASSPLVQTIKEAFFGQGTRLTVV.

The chain recombines TRBV2 with TRBJ1-2; the D gene is possibly TRBD1 (5 bases). Per germline, CDR1 SNHLY and CDR2 FYNNEI. Trimming took off 5 bases at V and 5 bases at J, with 12 bases between the two ends. The CDR3 extends over 13 amino acids. The CDR3 DNA is TGTGCCAGCAGTAAGGGGCGGAAATATGGCTACACCTTC. Amino acids: CASSKGRKYGYTF. Drawing the rest from reference TRBV2 and TRBJ1-2, the complete variable domain is EPEVTQTPSHQVTQMGQEVILRCVPISNHLYFYWYRQILGQKVEFLVSFYNNEISEKSEIFDDQFSVERPDGSNFTLKIRSTKLEDSAMYFCASSKGRKYGYTFGSGTRLTVV.